The entry below describes one T cell receptor (beta chain). The clone's antigen remains unknown. No base qualities exist here, and no much larger clone lies one base off it. The data derive from a study of blood T cell repertoires in COVID-19 (TCRdb year 2020). Some background on the complete study: Collaborator samples came from the United States, Italy and Spain and covered acute and convalescent phases of COVID-19. The material from the prospective study consisted of cDNA or gDNA derived from T cells, B-cell-depleted T cells, or PBMCs. Deeply sampled blood TCRbeta repertoires from subjects exposed to, actively infected with, or recovered from COVID-19 were included in the dataset. The repertoires were released in a freely available public database meant as a resource for research on the immune response to SARS-CoV-2. The samples were drawn from the first 160 participants of the ongoing ImmuneRACE study and from roughly 1,300 subjects provided by 6 global collaborators. The sample metadata nearly always contained a de-identified subject ID, COVID-19 status, age in years and sex. HLA class I and class II types, where available, came from metadata supplied by the sample provider rather than from assay-based typing.

The immunoSEQ Assay, a bias-controlled multiplex PCR, was used to amplify TCRbeta CDR3 regions from genomic DNA. For the original study's pipeline: The number of nucleated cells in each sample was estimated by amplification of reference gene primers within the assay. To quantify the absolute abundance of each unique TCRbeta CDR3 rearrangement, sequence reads were collapsed and filtered. Productive Simpson clonality was computed per sample as the square root of Simpson's diversity index over productive rearrangements. Here the immuneACCESS table is served through TCRdb, limited to in-frame sequences with V and J called. Missing clones are a known gap in these copies; in checked studies unresolved V genes cover under half, and the rest lacks a known reason. Clonal size and the V and J genes are those of that table, whereas D and trimming came from the DNA. The sample table lists about 250,000 clones, about nine tenths of them with a count of one. Roughly 15% of the sample lies in the top ten.

Participants in the prospective study were enrolled through a virtual design, were aged roughly 18 to 100 years, and lived in approximately 25 United States geographic areas. Cohort assignment in the prospective study relied on participant-reported clinical history from a screening survey and a study questionnaire. Recovered participants in ImmuneRACE Cohort 3 were defined as having two consecutive negative NP/OP PCR tests, clearance from a healthcare professional, or resolution of symptoms. In the prospective study, mobile phlebotomists collected whole blood, serum and a nasopharyngeal or oropharyngeal swab from each participant. Additional blood draws and questionnaires over an approximately two-month period could optionally be provided by prospective study participants. Blood samples from the prospective study were shipped frozen or at room temperature prior to DNA extraction. The study at large found these results: How much clinical and demographic metadata was included differed by source and by participant, and the metadata was provided uncurated.

The sample was PBMCs or T cells enriched from blood (not recorded which). This clonotype was obtained from a man aged 18 to 30 who had recovered from COVID-19.

The encoded CDR3 is CAWREKGKGRYPYEQYF. Read as DNA, the sequence is TGTGCCTGGAGAGAAAAGGGGAAGGGCAGATACCCCTACGAGCAGTACTTC. The V and J genes are TRBV30 and TRBJ2-7; the D gene is perhaps TRBD1, from 5 matching bases. At the junction V is shortened by 3 bases and J by 2 bases, with 23 bases in between. The cysteine opens and the phenylalanine closes a CDR3 of 17 amino acids. The retained sequence is limited to the CDR3, 51 bases, with the frame set at the first base. CDR1 and CDR2 (GTSNPN, SVGIG) derive from the germline V gene (reference sequence).